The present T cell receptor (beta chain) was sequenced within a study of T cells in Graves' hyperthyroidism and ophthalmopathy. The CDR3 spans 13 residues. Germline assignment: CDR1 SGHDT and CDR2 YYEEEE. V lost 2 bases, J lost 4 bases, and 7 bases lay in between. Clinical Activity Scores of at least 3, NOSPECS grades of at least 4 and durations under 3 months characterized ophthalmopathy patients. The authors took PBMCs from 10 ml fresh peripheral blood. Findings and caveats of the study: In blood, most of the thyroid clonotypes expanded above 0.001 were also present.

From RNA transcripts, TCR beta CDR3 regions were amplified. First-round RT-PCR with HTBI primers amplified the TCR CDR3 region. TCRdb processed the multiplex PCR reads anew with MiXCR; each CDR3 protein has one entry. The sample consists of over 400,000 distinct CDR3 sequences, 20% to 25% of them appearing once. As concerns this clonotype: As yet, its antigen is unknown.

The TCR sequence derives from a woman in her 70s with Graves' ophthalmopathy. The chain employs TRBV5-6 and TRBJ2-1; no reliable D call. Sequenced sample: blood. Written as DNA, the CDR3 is TGTGCCAGCAGCTTTGGCTTTTACAATGAGCAGTTCTTC. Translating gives CASSFGFYNEQFF. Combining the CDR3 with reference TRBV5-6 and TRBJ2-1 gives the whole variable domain DAGVTQSPTHLIKTRGQQVTLRCSPKSGHDTVSWYQQALGQGPQFIFQYYEEEERQRGNFPDRFSGHQFPNYSSELNVNALLLGDSALYLCASSFGFYNEQFFGPGTRLTVL.